A single T cell receptor beta chain is shown here with its context. Its antigen is still unknown. At the Johns Hopkins FTIC core, DNA taken from cultured CD4+ T cells was sequenced by way of the Oncomine TCR Beta short-read assay. MiXCR was run by TCRdb on the PCR reads, yielding one entry per CDR3 protein. The table includes about 26,000 distinct CDR3 sequences, 64% detected once. This sample is drawn from a study of vaccination and CD4 T cells after COVID-19. Across the study: Control cultures were given a CEFX pool, an HIV-1 Nef pool, or no peptide.

Treatment: roughly 10-day PBMC culture with coronavirus spike peptide pools or control peptides (ViraFEST assay). The ends were cut back, 1 base at V and 7 bases at J, with 11 bases in the middle. This CDR3 region has 14 residues. Germline lookup yields CDR1 SGHTA and CDR2 FQGNSA. Study-level results: Median SARS-CoV-2-reactive clonotype numbers went from roughly 21 to 40; this increase was not significant.

This TCR came from a human donor who had recovered from COVID-19. Sequenced: CD4+ T cells from blood, cultured in vitro. The chain joins TRBV7-2 to TRBJ2-4; TRBD1 might be the D (5 bases). The DNA for the CDR3 is TGTGCCAGCAGCTTAGTGGGGCGTGGGAACATTCAGTACTTC. Protein sequence: CASSLVGRGNIQYF.